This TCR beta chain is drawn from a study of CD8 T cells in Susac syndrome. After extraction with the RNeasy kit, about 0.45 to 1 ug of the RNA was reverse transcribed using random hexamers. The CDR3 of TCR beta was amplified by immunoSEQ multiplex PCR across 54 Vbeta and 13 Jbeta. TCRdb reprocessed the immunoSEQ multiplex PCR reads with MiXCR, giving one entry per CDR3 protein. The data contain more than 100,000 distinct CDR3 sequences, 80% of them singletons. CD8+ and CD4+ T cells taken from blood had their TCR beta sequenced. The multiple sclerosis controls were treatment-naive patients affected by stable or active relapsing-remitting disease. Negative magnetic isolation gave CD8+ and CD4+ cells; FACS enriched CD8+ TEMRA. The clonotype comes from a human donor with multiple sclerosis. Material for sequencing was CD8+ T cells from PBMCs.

The CDR3 region has the DNA TGTGCCAGCAGTCTAGGGACTGAATACACCGGGGAGCTGTTTTTT. Translated, it gives CASSLGTEYTGELFF. The chain links TRBV28 to TRBJ2-2, with a weak D call TRBD2 (6 bases). V lost 5 bases and J lost 3, with 13 bases in between. CDR1 is MDHEN, CDR2 SYDVKM, per germline. The CDR3 contains 15 residues.